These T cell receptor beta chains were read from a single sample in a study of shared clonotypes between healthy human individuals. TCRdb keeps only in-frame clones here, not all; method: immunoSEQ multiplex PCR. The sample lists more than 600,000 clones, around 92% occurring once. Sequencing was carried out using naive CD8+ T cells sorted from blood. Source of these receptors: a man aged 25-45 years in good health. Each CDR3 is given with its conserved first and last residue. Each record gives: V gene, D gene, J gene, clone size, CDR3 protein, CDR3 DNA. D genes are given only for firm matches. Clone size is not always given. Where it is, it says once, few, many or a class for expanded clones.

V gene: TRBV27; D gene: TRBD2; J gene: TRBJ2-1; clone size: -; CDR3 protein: CASSPSTSVIPYNEQFF; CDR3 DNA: TGTGCCAGCAGTCCATCAACTAGCGTAATCCCCTACAATGAGCAGTTCTTC
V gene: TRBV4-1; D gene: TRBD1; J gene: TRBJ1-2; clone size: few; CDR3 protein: CASSQVGTGHTF; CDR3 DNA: TGCGCCAGCAGCCAAGTAGGGACAGGGCACACCTTC
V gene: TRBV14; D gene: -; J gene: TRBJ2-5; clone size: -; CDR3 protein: CASSERYRVGQETQYF; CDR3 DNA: TGTGCCAGCAGCGAGCGGTATAGGGTAGGACAAGAGACCCAGTACTTC
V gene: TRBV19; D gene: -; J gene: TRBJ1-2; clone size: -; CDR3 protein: CASSIDPRGYYGYTF; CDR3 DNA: TGTGCCAGTAGTATAGACCCACGAGGGTACTATGGCTACACCTTC
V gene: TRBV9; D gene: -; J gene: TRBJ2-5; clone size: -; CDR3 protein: CASSVGGRSQETQYF; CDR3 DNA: TGTGCCAGCAGCGTAGGAGGCAGAAGTCAAGAGACCCAGTACTTC
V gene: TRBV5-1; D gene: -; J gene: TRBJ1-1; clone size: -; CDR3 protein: CASSLVQGPTEAFF; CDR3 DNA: TGCGCCAGCAGCTTGGTTCAGGGGCCCACTGAAGCTTTCTTT
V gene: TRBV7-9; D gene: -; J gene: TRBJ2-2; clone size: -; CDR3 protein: CASSTAVNTGELFF; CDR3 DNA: TGTGCCAGCAGCACGGCGGTTAACACCGGGGAGCTGTTTTTT
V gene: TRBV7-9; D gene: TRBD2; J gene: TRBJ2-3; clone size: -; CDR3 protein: CASSLAPLAGATDTQYF; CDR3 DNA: TGTGCCAGCAGCTTAGCCCCCCTAGCGGGGGCCACAGATACGCAGTATTTT
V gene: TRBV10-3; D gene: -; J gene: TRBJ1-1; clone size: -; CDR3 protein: CAISEPSRTTEAFF; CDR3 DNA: TGTGCCATCAGTGAACCGTCCCGGACCACTGAAGCTTTCTTT
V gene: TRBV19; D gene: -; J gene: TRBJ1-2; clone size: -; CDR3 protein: CASSILHLTGYGYTF; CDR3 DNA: TGTGCCAGTAGTATTCTACACCTCACGGGCTATGGCTACACCTTC
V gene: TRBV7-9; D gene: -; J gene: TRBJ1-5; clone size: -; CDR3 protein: CASSLGGDSNQPQHF; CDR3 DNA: TGTGCCAGCAGCTTGGGAGGGGATAGCAATCAGCCCCAGCATTTT
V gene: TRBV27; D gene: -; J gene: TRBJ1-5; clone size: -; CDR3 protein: CASSVGEMNQPQHF; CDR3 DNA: TGTGCCAGCAGCGTAGGTGAGATGAATCAGCCCCAGCATTTT
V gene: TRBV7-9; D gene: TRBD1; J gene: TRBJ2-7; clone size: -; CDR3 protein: CASSARVGDRGYEQYF; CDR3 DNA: TGTGCCAGCAGCGCGAGAGTCGGGGACAGGGGCTACGAGCAGTACTTC
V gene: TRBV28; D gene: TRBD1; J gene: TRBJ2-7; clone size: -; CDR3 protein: CASSLRQGARNEQYF; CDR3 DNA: TGTGCCAGCAGTTTACGACAGGGGGCGCGCAACGAGCAGTACTTC
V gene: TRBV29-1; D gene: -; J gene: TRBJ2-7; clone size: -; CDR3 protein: CSVGRAGRGKDEQYF; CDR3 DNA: TGCAGCGTTGGTCGGGCAGGTAGGGGAAAGGACGAGCAGTACTTC
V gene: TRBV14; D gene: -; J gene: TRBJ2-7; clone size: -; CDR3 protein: CASSPAADRSSYEQYF; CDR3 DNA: TGTGCCAGCAGCCCCGCCGCGGACAGAAGCTCCTACGAGCAGTACTTC
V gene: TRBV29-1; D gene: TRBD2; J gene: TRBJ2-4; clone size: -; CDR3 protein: CSVAGSSGELMDIQYF; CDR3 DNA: TGCAGCGTTGCCGGGTCTAGCGGAGAACTAATGGACATTCAGTACTTC
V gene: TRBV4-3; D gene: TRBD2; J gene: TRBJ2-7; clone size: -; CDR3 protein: CASSQTLAGAQHEQYF; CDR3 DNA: TGCGCCAGCAGCCAGACCCTAGCGGGGGCCCAACACGAGCAGTACTTC
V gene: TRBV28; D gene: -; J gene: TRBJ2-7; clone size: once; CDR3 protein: CASSLLVGGTYEQYF; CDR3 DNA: TGTGCCAGCAGTTTATTAGTGGGGGGCACCTACGAGCAGTACTTC
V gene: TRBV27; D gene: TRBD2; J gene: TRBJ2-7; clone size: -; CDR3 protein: CASSTAGGSSYEQYF; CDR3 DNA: TGTGCCAGCAGCACGGCTGGCGGGAGTTCCTACGAGCAGTACTTC
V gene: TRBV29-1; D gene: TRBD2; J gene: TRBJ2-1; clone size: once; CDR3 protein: CSVGLAGDNEQFF; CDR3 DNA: TGCAGCGTTGGACTAGCGGGAGACAATGAGCAGTTCTTC
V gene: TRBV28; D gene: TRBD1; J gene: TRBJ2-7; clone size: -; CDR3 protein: CASSFVGGPVEQYF; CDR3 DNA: TGTGCCAGCAGTTTTGTAGGGGGCCCAGTCGAGCAGTACTTC
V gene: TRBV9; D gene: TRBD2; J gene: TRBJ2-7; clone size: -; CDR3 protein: CASSATSGSLREQYF; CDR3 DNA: TGTGCCAGCAGCGCCACTAGCGGGAGTCTTCGGGAGCAGTACTTC
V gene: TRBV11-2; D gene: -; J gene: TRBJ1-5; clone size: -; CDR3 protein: CASSLGTHSNQPQHF; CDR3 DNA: TGTGCCAGCAGCTTGGGGACACATAGCAATCAGCCCCAGCATTTT
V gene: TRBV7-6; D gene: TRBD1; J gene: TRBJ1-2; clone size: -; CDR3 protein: CASSRTGDGGYTF; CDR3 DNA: TGTGCCAGCAGCCGGACAGGGGACGGTGGCTACACCTTC
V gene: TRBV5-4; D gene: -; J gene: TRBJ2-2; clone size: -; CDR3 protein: CASVNEQGGQSTGELFF; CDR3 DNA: TGTGCCAGCGTAAACGAACAGGGAGGTCAAAGCACCGGGGAGCTGTTTTTT
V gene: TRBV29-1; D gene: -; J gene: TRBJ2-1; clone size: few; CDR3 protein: CSVAAVIGNEQFF; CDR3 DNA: TGCAGCGTTGCAGCCGTTATCGGGAATGAGCAGTTCTTC
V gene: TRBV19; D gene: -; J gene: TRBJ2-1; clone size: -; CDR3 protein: CASSSPVNRFQGPGNEQFF; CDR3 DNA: TGTGCCAGTAGTTCCCCCGTTAACCGCTTCCAGGGTCCGGGAAATGAGCAGTTCTTC
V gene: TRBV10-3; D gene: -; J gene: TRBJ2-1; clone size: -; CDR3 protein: CAIMDREGPNEQFF; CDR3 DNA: TGTGCCATCATGGACAGGGAGGGTCCTAATGAGCAGTTCTTC
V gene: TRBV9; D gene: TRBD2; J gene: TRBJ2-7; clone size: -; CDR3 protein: CASSVSAGGPPYEQYF; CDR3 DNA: TGTGCCAGCAGCGTATCAGCGGGAGGGCCCCCCTACGAGCAGTACTTC
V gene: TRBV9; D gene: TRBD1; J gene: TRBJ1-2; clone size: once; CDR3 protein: CASSGTGGAYGYTF; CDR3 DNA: TGTGCCAGCAGTGGGACAGGGGGTGCCTATGGCTACACCTTC
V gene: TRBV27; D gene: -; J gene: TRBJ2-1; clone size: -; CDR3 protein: CASSLYSYNEQFF; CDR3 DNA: TGTGCCAGCAGTTTATATAGCTACAATGAGCAGTTCTTC
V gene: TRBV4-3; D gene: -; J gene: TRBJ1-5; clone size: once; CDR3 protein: CASSQDRGDDQPQHF; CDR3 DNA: TGCGCCAGCAGCCAAGATAGAGGGGACGATCAGCCCCAGCATTTT
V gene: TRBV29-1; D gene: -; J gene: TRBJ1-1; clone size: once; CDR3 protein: CSGRRDITEAFF; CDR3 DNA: TGCAGCGGCCGCCGGGACATAACTGAAGCTTTCTTT